This T cell receptor (beta chain) derives from a study of cytomegalovirus exposure and HLA in healthy donors. Study-wide background: Roughly 179 million T cells yielded 120 million or so unique TCR beta sequences, as an earlier analysis found. Points from the study as a whole: Most subjects' HLA-A and HLA-B alleles were reportedly predicted from TCR beta sequences. Usually a TCR sequence was rare, but some public TCRs were found in many donors.

As for this clone: Its target is unknown.

Primers included in the PCR were 60 Vbeta and 13 Jbeta primers. The assay was immunoSEQ multiplex PCR, and TCRdb's table has in-frame clones only and misses some. The table lists some 140,000 clones, more than 70% of them singletons. The CDR3 runs to 13 residues. Germline V gene sequence: CDR1 MNHEY, CDR2 SMNVEV (reference sequence). V lost 4 bases and J 6 bases, leaving 10 bases between the germline ends. Donors counted as nominally healthy when sampled, yet unrecorded immune exposures were likely. Source material: PBMCs. The chain couples TRBV27 to TRBJ2-1; perhaps TRBD2 as D (5 bases). This TCR was recovered from a woman in her 40s in good health and CMV-seropositive. The CDR3 DNA follows: TGTGCCAGCAGTTGGACTTTTGGCAATGAGCAGTTCTTC. Translation: CASSWTFGNEQFF.